The 4 T cell receptor beta chains given below trace back to one sample, sequenced in a study of response to subunit inactivated influenza vaccine. TCRdb reprocessed the RT-PCR reads via MiXCR and lists one record per CDR3 protein. The table lists around 760,000 distinct CDR3 sequences, 11% to 15% of them singletons. The starting material was PBMCs from blood, obtained 14 to 15 days before vaccination. The receptors derive from a man aged 45 to 65 who received an inactivated influenza vaccine.

This clonotype was seen a few times. The chain is built from TRBV12-3 or TRBV12-4 and TRBJ2-1; D not resolved. The CDR3 extends over 13 amino acids. With 5 bases removed from V and 5 bases from J, the gap between germline ends came to 10 bases. DNA of the CDR3: TGTGCCAGCAGTCACTCGACCCACAATGAGCAGTTCTTC. Amino acid sequence: CASSHSTHNEQFF.

This clonotype was observed a few times. Compared with germline, one end of the junction differs, possibly owing to a read error. V gene TRBV7-8 combines with J gene TRBJ2-1; 8 bases are a match to TRBD2. There are 16 residues in the CDR3. CDR1 is SGHVS and CDR2 is FQNEAQ in the germline V gene. The chain's CDR3 is CASSYKRGFSHNEQFF. The CDR3 nucleotides are TGTGCCAGCAGCTATAAGCGGGGGTTCTCCCACAATGAGCAGTTCTTC.

With regard to this clonotype: At one end the junction does not follow the germline gene, possibly because of a read error. The rearrangement uses TRBV10-3 and TRBJ1-2; D is unclear. Per the germline V gene, CDR1 is ENHRY and CDR2 is SYGVKD. The CDR3 covers 12 residues. CDR3 nucleotide sequence: TGTGCCATCACTGAGAACAACTATGGCTACACCTTC. Its translation is CAITENNYGYTF.

Many counts were recorded for this clonotype. The DNA of the CDR3 is TGTGCCAGCAGCCAAGTAAAAGGGTTATACAATGAGCAGTTCTTC. It specifies CASSQVKGLYNEQFF. V is TRBV3-1 and J is TRBJ2-1; D unclear. CDR3 length: 15 residues. The V gene's germline CDR1 is LGHDT and CDR2 YNNKEL (reference sequence). Between the trimmed V and J ends, which lost 1 base and 4 bases, there was a span of 11 bases.